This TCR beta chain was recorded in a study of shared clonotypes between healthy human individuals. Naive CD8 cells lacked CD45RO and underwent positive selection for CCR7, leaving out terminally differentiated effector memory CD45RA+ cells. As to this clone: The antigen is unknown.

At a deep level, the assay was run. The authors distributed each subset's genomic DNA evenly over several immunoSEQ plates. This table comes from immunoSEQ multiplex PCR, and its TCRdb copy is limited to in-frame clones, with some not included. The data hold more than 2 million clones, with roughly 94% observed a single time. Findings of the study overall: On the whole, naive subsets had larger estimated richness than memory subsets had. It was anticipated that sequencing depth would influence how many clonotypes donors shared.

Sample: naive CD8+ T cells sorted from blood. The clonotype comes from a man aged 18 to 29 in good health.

The CDR3 nucleotides read TGTGCCAGCAGTTACTCCGTCGGCGAAAGGGGCTATGGCTACACCTTC. Protein sequence: CASSYSVGERGYGYTF. The chain couples TRBV6-5 to TRBJ1-2; weak D call: TRBD1 (5 bases). V lost 0 bases and J lost 4, with 15 bases in between. Germline assignment: CDR1 MNHEY and CDR2 SVGAGI. The CDR3 length is 16 residues.